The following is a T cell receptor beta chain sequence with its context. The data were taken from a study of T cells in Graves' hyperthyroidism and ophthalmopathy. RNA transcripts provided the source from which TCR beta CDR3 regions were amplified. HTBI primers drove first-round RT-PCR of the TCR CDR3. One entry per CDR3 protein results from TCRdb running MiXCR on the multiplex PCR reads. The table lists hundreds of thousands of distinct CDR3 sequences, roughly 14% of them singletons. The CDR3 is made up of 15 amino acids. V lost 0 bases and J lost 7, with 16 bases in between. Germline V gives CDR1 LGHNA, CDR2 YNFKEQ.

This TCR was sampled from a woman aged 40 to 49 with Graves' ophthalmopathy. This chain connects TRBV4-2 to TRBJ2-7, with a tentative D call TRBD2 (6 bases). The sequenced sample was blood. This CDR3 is CASSQDLGGVGEQYF. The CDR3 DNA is TGTGCCAGCAGCCAAGATTTGGGGGGAGTTGGGGAGCAGTACTTC.